This T cell receptor beta chain was found in a study of OX40 agonist ivuxolimab in advanced cancers. About the study: At 82.7% male, the cohort had a mean age of 60 years, ranging from roughly 20 to 90. Study-level results: Among the lowest peripheral clonal expansion occurred in 0.1-3.0 mg/kg partial responders. Not determined was the antigen specificity of the expanded peripheral T cells. Some nonresponders likewise displayed low normalized T-cell clonal expansion.

Germline lookup yields CDR1 SQVTM and CDR2 ANQGSEA. This CDR3 contains 14 residues. V gave up 3 bases and J gave up 1 base, with 13 bases separating them. A word on this clone: Its target is not known.

Assay used: immunoSEQ multiplex PCR; TCRdb lists only in-frame clones, some missing. The data hold 30,000 to 40,000 clones, with approximately 89% observed a single time. The sample in question was CD4+ or CD8+ T cells sorted from blood, obtained in a trial of the OX40 agonist ivuxolimab. The rearrangement uses TRBV29-1 and TRBJ2-7, with a weak D call TRBD1 (6 bases). This TCR was sampled from an adult with an advanced solid tumor such as melanoma, head and neck, liver or kidney cancer. The DNA of the CDR3 is TGCAGCGTTGATACAGGGTGGCCTTCCTACGAGCAGTACTTC. This sequence encodes CSVDTGWPSYEQYF.